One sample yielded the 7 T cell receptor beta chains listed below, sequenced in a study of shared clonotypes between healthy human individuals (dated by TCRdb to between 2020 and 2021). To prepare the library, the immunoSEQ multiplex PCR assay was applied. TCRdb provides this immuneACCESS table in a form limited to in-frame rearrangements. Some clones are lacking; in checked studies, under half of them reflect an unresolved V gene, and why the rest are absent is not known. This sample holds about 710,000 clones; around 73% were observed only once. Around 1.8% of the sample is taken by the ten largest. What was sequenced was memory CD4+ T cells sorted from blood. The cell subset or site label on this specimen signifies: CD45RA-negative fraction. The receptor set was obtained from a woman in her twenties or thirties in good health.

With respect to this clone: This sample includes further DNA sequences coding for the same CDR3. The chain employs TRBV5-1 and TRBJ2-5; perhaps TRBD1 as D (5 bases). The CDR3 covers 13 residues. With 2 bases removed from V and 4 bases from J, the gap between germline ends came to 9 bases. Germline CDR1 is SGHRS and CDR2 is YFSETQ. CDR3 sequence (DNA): TGCGCCAGCAGCTTTGGGCAGGGAGAGACCCAGTACTTC. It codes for CASSFGQGETQYF.

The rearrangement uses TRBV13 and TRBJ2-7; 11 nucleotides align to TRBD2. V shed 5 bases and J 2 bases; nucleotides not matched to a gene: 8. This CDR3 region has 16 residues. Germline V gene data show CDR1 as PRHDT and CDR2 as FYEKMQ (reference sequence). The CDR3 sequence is CASSRKTSGTAYEQYF. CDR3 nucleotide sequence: TGTGCCAGCAGCAGAAAGACTAGCGGGACTGCCTACGAGCAGTACTTC. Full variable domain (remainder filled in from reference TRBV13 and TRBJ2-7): AAGVIQSPRHLIKEKRETATLKCYPIPRHDTVYWYQQGPGQDPQFLISFYEKMQSDKGSIPDRFSAQQFSDYHSELNMSSLELGDSALYFCASSRKTSGTAYEQYFGPGTRLTVT.

CDR3 protein: CASRGTGREYTGELFF. The CDR3 DNA is TGTGCCAGTAGGGGGACAGGGAGGGAATACACCGGGGAGCTGTTTTTT. J is TRBJ2-2 and V is TRBV19; 9 bases align to TRBD1. V lost 6 bases, J lost 3 bases, and 8 bases stayed unmatched. The CDR3 extends over 16 amino acids. The germline gives CDR1 LNHDA, CDR2 SQIVND (reference sequence).

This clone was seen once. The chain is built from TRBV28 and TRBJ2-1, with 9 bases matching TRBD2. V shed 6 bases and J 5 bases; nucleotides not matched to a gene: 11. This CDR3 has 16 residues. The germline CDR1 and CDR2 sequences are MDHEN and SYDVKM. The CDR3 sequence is CASRKAASGTDNEQFF. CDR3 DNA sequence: TGTGCCAGCAGAAAAGCCGCTAGCGGGACGGACAATGAGCAGTTCTTC.

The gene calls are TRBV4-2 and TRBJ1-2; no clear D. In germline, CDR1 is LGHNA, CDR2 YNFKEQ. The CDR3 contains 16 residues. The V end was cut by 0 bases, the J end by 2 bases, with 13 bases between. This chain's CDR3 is CASSQDLNGVNYGYTF. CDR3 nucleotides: TGTGCCAGCAGCCAAGATCTAAACGGGGTCAACTATGGCTACACCTTC.

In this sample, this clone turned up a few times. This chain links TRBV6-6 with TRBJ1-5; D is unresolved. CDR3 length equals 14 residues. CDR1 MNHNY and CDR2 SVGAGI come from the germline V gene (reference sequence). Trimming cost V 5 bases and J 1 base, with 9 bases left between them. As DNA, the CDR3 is TGTGCCAGCAGTCGCGACACCAGCAATCAGCCCCAGCATTTT. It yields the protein CASSRDTSNQPQHF.

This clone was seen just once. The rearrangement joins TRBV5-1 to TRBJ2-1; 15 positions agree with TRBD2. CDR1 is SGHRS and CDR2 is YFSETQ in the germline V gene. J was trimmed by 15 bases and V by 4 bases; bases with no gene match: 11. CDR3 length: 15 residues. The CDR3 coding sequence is TGCGCCAGCAGCACAGGACTAGCGGGAGGGCCCTCTACGTTCTTC. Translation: CASSTGLAGGPSTFF.